This entry lists 15 T cell receptor beta chains sequenced from one sample in a study of T-cell reconstitution after alpha-beta-depleted transplantation in children. The library targeted TCRbeta and was prepared with unique molecular identifiers. TCRdb re-called the PCR reads through MiXCR, storing one row per CDR3 protein. The repertoire holds about 58,000 distinct CDR3 sequences, with 44% as singletons. The starting material was PBMCs, mostly from graft donor cells, obtained 360 days after TCRalphabeta/CD19-depleted stem cell transplant. These receptors were collected from a male patient younger than 18 who had a stem cell transplant for acute lymphoblastic leukemia, so the T cells may come from the graft donor.

This sequence joins TRBV20-1 and TRBJ2-5; D is undetermined. Germline V gene data show CDR1 as DFQATT and CDR2 as SNEGSKA (reference sequence). V was shortened by 3 bases and J by 5 bases, with 19 bases between the two germline ends. This CDR3 region has 15 residues. In DNA, the CDR3 is TGCAGTGCTAGGCCTATACAGAGATTTTTGGAGACCCAGTACTTC. Translated: CSARPIQRFLETQYF.

V usage is TRBV12-3 or TRBV12-4 and J usage is TRBJ1-5; no definite D call. V lost 6 bases, J lost 5 bases, and 23 bases lay in between. The CDR3 has 17 amino acids. As DNA, the CDR3 is TGTGCCAGCAGCTCGCTTGAGCGGATCGGCCTCTATCAGCCCCAGCATTTT. Residues: CASSSLERIGLYQPQHF.

The table lists this clonotype with a few counts. V gene TRBV10-3 combines with J gene TRBJ2-1; 14 nucleotides align to TRBD2. The CDR3 sequence is 17 residues long. After removal of 0 bases from V and 6 bases from J, the junction contained 4 bases not matched to a gene. The germline V gene has CDR1 ENHRY and CDR2 SYGVKD. CDR3 sequence: CAISESGTSGGPNEQFF. CDR3 DNA: TGTGCCATCAGTGAGTCGGGGACTAGCGGGGGTCCCAATGAGCAGTTCTTC.

J is TRBJ1-1 and V is TRBV28; no clear D gene. This CDR3 has 14 amino acids. V lost 4 bases and J 2 bases, leaving 11 bases between the germline ends. Germline lookup yields CDR1 MDHEN and CDR2 SYDVKM. CDR3 bases: TGTGCCAGCAGTTATCAAAGCACCAACACTGAAGCTTTCTTT. It codes for CASSYQSTNTEAFF.

In this sample, this clonotype turned up a few times. The rearrangement links TRBV28 to TRBJ2-3, with 12 nucleotides matching TRBD2. CDR3 length: 17 residues. Germline loops: CDR1 MDHEN, CDR2 SYDVKM. The ends lost 5 bases at V and 4 bases at J; junction bases unmatched: 10. The CDR3 nucleotides are TGTGCCAGCAGTATAGGAGGACTAGCGGGACGGGCAGATACGCAGTATTTT. This encodes CASSIGGLAGRADTQYF.

This clonotype came up a few times. The chain links TRBV7-3 to TRBJ1-1; TRBD1 is a possible D gene (5 bases). V lost 4 bases and J lost 8, with 14 bases in between. Germline CDR1 and CDR2: SGHTA and FQGTGA. This CDR3 has 13 amino acids. The CDR3: CASSWSRTGEAFF. The CDR3 nucleotides read TGTGCCAGCAGCTGGTCGCGCACAGGAGAAGCTTTCTTT. The full variable domain, its missing parts supplied by reference TRBV7-3 and TRBJ1-1, is GAGVSQTPSNKVTEKGKYVELRCDPISGHTALYWYRQSLGQGPEFLIYFQGTGAADDSGLPNDRFFAVRPEGSVSTLKIQRTERGDSAVYLCASSWSRTGEAFFGQGTRLTVV.

The sample holds a few counts of this clonotype. V gene TRBV28 combines with J gene TRBJ1-2, with unresolved D. The CDR3 is 15 amino acids. Germline V gene data show CDR1 as MDHEN and CDR2 as SYDVKM. V was cut by 4 bases and J by 4 bases, with 16 bases left in between. For the CDR3, the DNA is TGTGCCAGCAGTTCCCTAAAGACGGGCGTCTATGGCTACACCTTC. Translation gives CASSSLKTGVYGYTF.

V usage is TRBV3-1 and J usage is TRBJ2-1; TRBD1 matches at 7 bases. The CDR3 sequence is 12 residues long. Germline assignment: CDR1 LGHDT and CDR2 YNNKEL (reference sequence). Trimming cost V 3 bases and J 8 bases; bases outside gene matches: 1. In DNA, the CDR3 is TGTGCCAGCAGCCATAGGGGGCATGAGCAGTTCTTC. This encodes CASSHRGHEQFF.

In this sample, this clonotype turned up a few times. The J gene is TRBJ1-2, the V gene TRBV12-3 or TRBV12-4; D not resolved. V was pared by 6 bases and J by 8 bases, with 16 bases between. The CDR3 has 13 residues. The CDR3 DNA sequence: TGTGCCAGCAGCACTTTGGGGAGAGAAGGCTACACCTTC. It is translated as CASSTLGREGYTF.

The rearrangement uses TRBV7-2 and TRBJ2-1, with 10 bases aligning to TRBD1. The CDR3 runs to 16 residues. Trimming removed 5 bases from V and 2 bases from J; junction bases left unmatched: 6. The V gene's germline CDR1 is SGHTA and CDR2 FQGNSA. CDR3 loop: CASSPQTGGPYNEQFF. Written as DNA, the CDR3 is TGTGCCAGCAGCCCCCAGACAGGGGGCCCCTACAATGAGCAGTTCTTC.

This clonotype was observed a few times. The chain uses TRBV5-1 and TRBJ2-7; D remains ambiguous. The CDR3 is made up of 14 amino acids. V lost 2 bases to trimming and J lost 0 bases, with 9 bases between them. Germline-derived CDR1 and CDR2 are SGHRS and YFSETQ. The CDR3 is CASSFQVSSYEQYF. DNA for the CDR3: TGCGCCAGCAGCTTTCAGGTGAGCTCCTACGAGCAGTACTTC.

Concerning this clonotype: At one boundary the junction diverges from the germline segment, which might be a read error. This chain links TRBV29-1 with TRBJ1-2; 7 bases fit TRBD1. The germline V gene encodes CDR1 SQVTM and CDR2 ANQGSEA. This CDR3 is built from 16 residues. The CDR3 DNA is TGCAGCGTTGAGGGGACAGTCCTCGCCTCTAACCATGGCTACACCTTC. Translated, it gives CSVEGTVLASNHGYTF.

As for this clonotype: Since a much larger clone is just one base distant, this may be a read error. V is TRBV12-3 or TRBV12-4 and J is TRBJ2-3, with 7 positions matching TRBD1. Trimming cost V 6 bases and J 5 bases; bases outside gene matches: 8. CDR3 size: 14 residues. CDR3 bases: TGTGCCAGCAGCCTGACAGGGACAATAGATACGCAGTATTTT. Residues: CASSLTGTIDTQYF.

This rearrangement joins TRBV5-1 to TRBJ2-7; 10 nucleotides align to TRBD1. CDR1 and CDR2 (germline): SGHRS, YFSETQ. This CDR3 contains 14 residues. V lost 4 bases, J lost 2 bases, and 3 bases stayed unmatched. This CDR3 reads CASSAGTGAYEQYF. The DNA of the CDR3 is TGCGCCAGCAGCGCCGGGACAGGGGCCTACGAGCAGTACTTC. Full variable domain (rest looked up from reference TRBV5-1 and TRBJ2-7): KAGVTQTPRYLIKTRGQQVTLSCSPISGHRSVSWYQQTPGQGLQFLFEYFSETQRNKGNFPGRFSGRQFSNSRSEMNVSTLELGDSALYLCASSAGTGAYEQYFGPGTRLTVT.

The DNA of the CDR3 is TGTGCCAGCACTCATCCGGGAGGGAAGGGTGAGCAGTTCTTC. This codes for CASTHPGGKGEQFF. The chain joins TRBV12-3 or TRBV12-4 to TRBJ2-1; 8 nucleotides align to TRBD2. With V trimmed by 7 bases and J by 9 bases, 11 bases remained unmatched. The CDR3 runs to 14 residues.